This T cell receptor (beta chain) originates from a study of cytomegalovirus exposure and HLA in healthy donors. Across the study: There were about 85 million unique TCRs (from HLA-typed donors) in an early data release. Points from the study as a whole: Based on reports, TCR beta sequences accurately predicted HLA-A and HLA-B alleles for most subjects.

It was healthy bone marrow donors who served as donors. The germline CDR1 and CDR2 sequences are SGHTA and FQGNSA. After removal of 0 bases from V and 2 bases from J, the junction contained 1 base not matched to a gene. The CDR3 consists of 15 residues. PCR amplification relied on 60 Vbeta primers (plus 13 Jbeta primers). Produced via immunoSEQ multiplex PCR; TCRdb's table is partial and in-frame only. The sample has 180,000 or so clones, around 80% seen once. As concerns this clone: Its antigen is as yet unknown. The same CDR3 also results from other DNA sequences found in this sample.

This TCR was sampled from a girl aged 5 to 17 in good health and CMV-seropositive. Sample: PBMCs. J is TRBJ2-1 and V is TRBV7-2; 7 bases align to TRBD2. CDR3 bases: TGTGCCAGCAGCTTAGCGGGAGGGCCCTACAATGAGCAGTTCTTC. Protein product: CASSLAGGPYNEQFF.